This T cell receptor beta chain was obtained from a study of CD8+ T cells in alopecia areata. Across the study: Treated patients swallowed 5 to 10 mg of oral tofacitinib twice daily. Study observations and caveats: The link between baseline CD8+ expansion and response remains uncertain with one nonresponder. Under tofacitinib, numerous expanded lesional clonotypes remained detectable in scalp and blood.

As for treatment: oral pan-JAK inhibitor, 5-10 mg twice daily. This clone turned up a few times. Its cognate antigen is unknown. RNA, once extracted, was reverse transcribed into cDNA for use as the sequencing template. Sequenced by immunoSEQ multiplex PCR; TCRdb stores in-frame clones only, minus some. This table has 190,000 or so clones, around 60% appearing once. The sequences come from CD8+ T cells sorted from blood, collected at week 24, from a patient treated with tofacitinib. The TCR originated in a human donor with alopecia areata.

This CDR3 reads CASSNIAGGPVETQYF. The CDR3 DNA is TGTGCCAGCAGCAACATAGCGGGGGGGCCGGTAGAGACCCAGTACTTC. The chain joins TRBV9 to TRBJ2-5; 11 positions match TRBD2. This CDR3 is built from 16 residues. Per the germline V gene, CDR1 is SGDLS and CDR2 is YYNGEE. The J segment lost 4 bases and the V segment lost 4 bases, leaving 9 bases of the junction unmatched.